A selection of T cell receptor beta chains follows, all from one sample in a study of blood T cell repertoires in COVID-19. Here immunoSEQ multiplex PCR was the method, and the copy in TCRdb shows in-frame clones only, minus some. The sample shows about 150,000 clones, about 87% of them seen only once. Sample: peripheral blood. The receptor source for this set is a human donor in a cohort sampled during active COVID-19. Each CDR3 is given with its conserved first and last residue. Each record gives: D gene, clone size, V gene, J gene, CDR3 protein, CDR3 DNA. D genes are given only for firm matches. Not every row has a clone size; where given, it reads once, few, many or a size class.

D gene: NA; clone size: once; V gene: TRBV28; J gene: TRBJ1-2; CDR3 protein: CASSDYWNGYTF; CDR3 DNA: TGTGCCAGCAGTGACTATTGGAATGGCTACACCTTC
D gene: NA; clone size: NA; V gene: TRBV6-5; J gene: TRBJ1-1; CDR3 protein: CASGLTVNTEAFF; CDR3 DNA: TGTGCCAGCGGGCTAACCGTTAACACTGAAGCTTTCTTT
D gene: TRBD1; clone size: NA; V gene: TRBV5-6; J gene: TRBJ1-2; CDR3 protein: CASSLGGRGYTF; CDR3 DNA: TGTGCCAGCAGCCTAGGGGGCAGGGGCTACACCTTC
D gene: NA; clone size: once; V gene: TRBV6-2/TRBV6-3; J gene: TRBJ2-1; CDR3 protein: CASSPLGLYNEQFF; CDR3 DNA: TGTGCCAGCAGCCCCCTGGGACTTTACAATGAGCAGTTCTTC
D gene: NA; clone size: NA; V gene: TRBV10-3; J gene: TRBJ2-2; CDR3 protein: CAISGSQGTSGELFF; CDR3 DNA: TGTGCCATCAGTGGCTCCCAGGGTACGTCCGGGGAGCTGTTTTTT
D gene: TRBD2; clone size: many; V gene: TRBV6-2/TRBV6-3; J gene: TRBJ2-2; CDR3 protein: CASSYSSGGMRDGELFF; CDR3 DNA: TGTGCCAGCAGTTACAGTAGCGGGGGTATGAGAGACGGGGAGCTGTTTTTT
D gene: NA; clone size: NA; V gene: TRBV11-1; J gene: TRBJ2-6; CDR3 protein: CASSHPQGTGANVLTF; CDR3 DNA: TGTGCCAGCAGCCACCCCCAGGGGACTGGGGCCAACGTCCTGACTTTC
D gene: NA; clone size: NA; V gene: TRBV11-2; J gene: TRBJ2-1; CDR3 protein: CASTRTGGGNEQFF; CDR3 DNA: TGTGCCAGCACCCGTACAGGGGGGGGTAATGAGCAGTTCTTC
D gene: TRBD2; clone size: NA; V gene: TRBV2; J gene: TRBJ2-7; CDR3 protein: CASRATSGGLYEQYF; CDR3 DNA: TGTGCCAGCAGGGCCACTAGCGGGGGGCTCTACGAGCAGTACTTC
D gene: NA; clone size: NA; V gene: TRBV19; J gene: TRBJ2-5; CDR3 protein: CASSIADGETQYF; CDR3 DNA: TGTGCCAGTAGTATAGCAGACGGGGAGACCCAGTACTTC
D gene: TRBD1; clone size: few; V gene: TRBV5-5; J gene: TRBJ1-1; CDR3 protein: CASSTTGTVGRAEAFF; CDR3 DNA: TGTGCCAGCAGCACTACCGGGACAGTCGGTCGGGCTGAAGCTTTCTTT
D gene: NA; clone size: once; V gene: TRBV18; J gene: TRBJ2-7; CDR3 protein: CASSPSTGRTYEQYF; CDR3 DNA: TGTGCCAGCTCACCATCGACAGGGAGGACCTACGAGCAGTACTTC
D gene: NA; clone size: NA; V gene: TRBV5-1; J gene: TRBJ2-1; CDR3 protein: CASSLAGSLVGYNEQFF; CDR3 DNA: TGCGCCAGCAGCTTGGCTGGGTCTCTCGTCGGGTACAATGAGCAGTTCTTC
D gene: TRBD1; clone size: NA; V gene: TRBV7-8; J gene: TRBJ1-5; CDR3 protein: CASSFPGTGQPQHF; CDR3 DNA: TGTGCCAGCAGCTTCCCCGGGACAGGTCAGCCCCAGCATTTT
D gene: NA; clone size: NA; V gene: TRBV18; J gene: TRBJ2-5; CDR3 protein: CASSPREGTQETQYF; CDR3 DNA: TGTGCCAGCTCACCGAGAGAGGGGACACAAGAGACCCAGTACTTC
D gene: NA; clone size: few; V gene: TRBV15; J gene: TRBJ2-2; CDR3 protein: CATSREQVPNTGELFF; CDR3 DNA: TGTGCCACCAGCAGAGAACAGGTTCCGAACACCGGGGAGCTGTTTTTT
D gene: TRBD1; clone size: NA; V gene: TRBV27; J gene: TRBJ2-1; CDR3 protein: CASSLNRGTGGAGNEQFF; CDR3 DNA: TGTGCCAGCAGTCTAAATCGGGGGACAGGGGGCGCAGGTAATGAGCAGTTCTTC
D gene: NA; clone size: NA; V gene: TRBV4-2; J gene: TRBJ1-6; CDR3 protein: CASSQARQRNNSPLHF; CDR3 DNA: TGTGCCAGCAGCCAAGCGCGACAGAGGAATAATTCACCCCTCCACTTT
D gene: TRBD1; clone size: NA; V gene: TRBV5-1; J gene: TRBJ1-2; CDR3 protein: CASSLGAGGNYGYTF; CDR3 DNA: TGCGCCAGCAGCTTGGGGGCAGGGGGCAACTATGGCTACACCTTC
D gene: TRBD1; clone size: NA; V gene: TRBV5-1; J gene: TRBJ2-1; CDR3 protein: CASSWTGGGNEQFF; CDR3 DNA: TGCGCCAGCAGCTGGACAGGGGGAGGCAATGAGCAGTTCTTC
D gene: TRBD2; clone size: NA; V gene: TRBV5-1; J gene: TRBJ2-5; CDR3 protein: CASSGTGTRVYQETQYF; CDR3 DNA: TGCGCCAGCAGCGGAACCGGGACTAGGGTATATCAAGAGACCCAGTACTTC
D gene: NA; clone size: NA; V gene: TRBV4-2; J gene: TRBJ2-7; CDR3 protein: CASSQDFSSYEQYF; CDR3 DNA: TGTGCCAGCAGCCAAGATTTTAGCTCCTACGAGCAGTACTTC
D gene: NA; clone size: NA; V gene: TRBV15; J gene: TRBJ2-2; CDR3 protein: CATSTNRYENTGELFF; CDR3 DNA: TGTGCCACCAGCACAAACAGGTACGAGAACACCGGGGAGCTGTTTTTT
D gene: NA; clone size: NA; V gene: TRBV10-3; J gene: TRBJ1-2; CDR3 protein: CAISEPARADYGYTF; CDR3 DNA: TGTGCCATCAGTGAGCCGGCGAGGGCAGACTATGGCTACACCTTC
D gene: TRBD2; clone size: NA; V gene: TRBV7-2; J gene: TRBJ2-2; CDR3 protein: CASSRGLAGGGAGELFF; CDR3 DNA: TGTGCCAGCAGCAGGGGACTAGCGGGAGGAGGGGCCGGGGAGCTGTTTTTT
D gene: NA; clone size: NA; V gene: TRBV12-3/TRBV12-4; J gene: TRBJ1-1; CDR3 protein: CASSFRNTEAFF; CDR3 DNA: TGTGCCAGCAGTTTCAGAAACACTGAAGCTTTCTTT
D gene: NA; clone size: NA; V gene: TRBV2; J gene: TRBJ1-1; CDR3 protein: CASSEAWRDTEAFF; CDR3 DNA: TGTGCCAGCAGTGAAGCGTGGCGGGACACTGAAGCTTTCTTT
D gene: NA; clone size: NA; V gene: TRBV29-1; J gene: TRBJ1-5; CDR3 protein: CSVRERQPQHF; CDR3 DNA: TGCAGCGTTCGTGAGAGGCAGCCCCAGCATTTT
D gene: TRBD1; clone size: NA; V gene: TRBV18; J gene: TRBJ2-1; CDR3 protein: CASSPLQGAQFF; CDR3 DNA: TGTGCCAGCTCACCCCTACAGGGGGCGCAGTTCTTC
D gene: TRBD1; clone size: NA; V gene: TRBV5-4; J gene: TRBJ1-1; CDR3 protein: CASSSRDRGPEAFF; CDR3 DNA: TGTGCCAGCAGCTCGAGGGACAGGGGGCCTGAAGCTTTCTTT
D gene: NA; clone size: NA; V gene: TRBV28; J gene: TRBJ1-5; CDR3 protein: CASSLLEVLPQHF; CDR3 DNA: TGTGCCAGCAGTTTATTGGAGGTCTTGCCCCAGCATTTT
D gene: NA; clone size: NA; V gene: TRBV7-8; J gene: TRBJ1-3; CDR3 protein: CASSLPGRGNTIYF; CDR3 DNA: TGTGCCAGCAGCTTACCAGGGCGTGGAAACACCATATATTTT
D gene: NA; clone size: NA; V gene: TRBV6-6; J gene: TRBJ1-1; CDR3 protein: CASRVQGVGTEAFF; CDR3 DNA: TGTGCCAGCAGGGTACAGGGAGTAGGCACTGAAGCTTTCTTT
D gene: TRBD1; clone size: NA; V gene: TRBV27; J gene: TRBJ2-6; CDR3 protein: CASTTLGRGQGPGANVLTF; CDR3 DNA: TGTGCCAGCACCACGCTTGGGAGGGGACAGGGGCCTGGGGCCAACGTCCTGACTTTC
D gene: NA; clone size: NA; V gene: TRBV5-1; J gene: TRBJ2-5; CDR3 protein: CASSPGGAAGGSWGETQYF; CDR3 DNA: TGCGCCAGCAGCCCTGGGGGGGCTGCTGGCGGGAGTTGGGGGGAGACCCAGTACTTC
D gene: TRBD2; clone size: NA; V gene: TRBV24-1; J gene: TRBJ2-1; CDR3 protein: CATSDAGTGGSSYNEQFF; CDR3 DNA: TGTGCCACCAGTGATGCGGGGACGGGGGGAAGCTCCTACAATGAGCAGTTCTTC
D gene: TRBD1; clone size: few; V gene: TRBV7-8; J gene: TRBJ1-2; CDR3 protein: CASSFGSGQGSRSGYTF; CDR3 DNA: TGTGCCAGCAGCTTCGGATCGGGACAGGGCTCAAGAAGTGGCTACACCTTC
D gene: NA; clone size: NA; V gene: TRBV5-4; J gene: TRBJ2-1; CDR3 protein: CASKGGSSYNEQFF; CDR3 DNA: TGTGCCAGCAAAGGAGGGAGCTCCTACAATGAGCAGTTCTTC
D gene: NA; clone size: NA; V gene: TRBV7-2; J gene: TRBJ1-5; CDR3 protein: CASSLDGRSNQPQHF; CDR3 DNA: TGTGCCAGCAGCTTAGATGGCCGTAGCAATCAGCCCCAGCATTTT
D gene: TRBD1; clone size: once; V gene: TRBV27; J gene: TRBJ2-7; CDR3 protein: CASSTGQGSHEQYF; CDR3 DNA: TGTGCCAGCAGTACGGGACAGGGGTCCCACGAGCAGTACTTC
D gene: NA; clone size: NA; V gene: TRBV18; J gene: TRBJ1-1; CDR3 protein: CASSPSRGRGTEAFF; CDR3 DNA: TGTGCCAGCTCACCTTCCAGGGGTAGGGGCACTGAAGCTTTCTTT
D gene: TRBD1; clone size: NA; V gene: TRBV19; J gene: TRBJ1-4; CDR3 protein: CASSKRAPGQGMNEKLFF; CDR3 DNA: TGTGCCAGTAGTAAGAGAGCTCCGGGACAGGGGATGAATGAAAAACTGTTTTTT
D gene: NA; clone size: NA; V gene: TRBV7-9; J gene: TRBJ2-5; CDR3 protein: CASSLVRGYQETQYF; CDR3 DNA: TGTGCCAGCAGCTTAGTCCGAGGGTACCAAGAGACCCAGTACTTC
D gene: NA; clone size: NA; V gene: TRBV20-1; J gene: TRBJ2-1; CDR3 protein: CSARTRMEQFF; CDR3 DNA: TGCAGTGCTCGCACTAGGATGGAGCAGTTCTTC
D gene: TRBD2; clone size: NA; V gene: TRBV6-2/TRBV6-3; J gene: TRBJ2-1; CDR3 protein: CASSYAGTSGNNEQFF; CDR3 DNA: TGTGCCAGCAGTTACGCCGGGACTAGCGGCAACAATGAGCAGTTCTTC
D gene: NA; clone size: few; V gene: TRBV3-1/TRBV3-2; J gene: TRBJ2-1; CDR3 protein: CASSQDRGRAYNEQFF; CDR3 DNA: TGTGCCAGCAGCCAAGATAGGGGAAGAGCCTACAATGAGCAGTTCTTC
D gene: NA; clone size: NA; V gene: TRBV19; J gene: TRBJ1-2; CDR3 protein: CASSSLGQLGSSYGYTF; CDR3 DNA: TGTGCCAGTAGTTCACTAGGACAGTTAGGGAGTAGCTATGGCTACACCTTC
D gene: NA; clone size: few; V gene: TRBV6-5; J gene: TRBJ1-6; CDR3 protein: CASSASSYNSPLHF; CDR3 DNA: TGTGCCAGCAGCGCGTCTTCCTATAATTCACCCCTCCACTTT
D gene: NA; clone size: NA; V gene: TRBV5-6; J gene: TRBJ1-6; CDR3 protein: CASSSRGGMGSPLHF; CDR3 DNA: TGTGCCAGCAGCTCGCGGGGGGGGATGGGTTCACCCCTCCACTTT
D gene: TRBD1; clone size: NA; V gene: TRBV5-5; J gene: TRBJ1-2; CDR3 protein: CASSLAGTGVNYGYTF; CDR3 DNA: TGTGCCAGCAGCTTGGCAGGGACAGGGGTTAACTATGGCTACACCTTC
D gene: TRBD1; clone size: NA; V gene: TRBV27; J gene: TRBJ1-3; CDR3 protein: CASSPGTGNSGNTIYF; CDR3 DNA: TGTGCCAGCAGTCCCGGGACAGGGAACTCTGGAAACACCATATATTTT
D gene: TRBD2; clone size: NA; V gene: TRBV29-1; J gene: TRBJ2-5; CDR3 protein: CSVEGAGVGETQYF; CDR3 DNA: TGCAGCGTTGAAGGGGCGGGGGTAGGGGAGACCCAGTACTTC
D gene: NA; clone size: NA; V gene: TRBV6-2/TRBV6-3; J gene: TRBJ2-1; CDR3 protein: CASSYPPDEQFF; CDR3 DNA: TGTGCCAGCAGTTACCCCCCGGATGAGCAGTTCTTC